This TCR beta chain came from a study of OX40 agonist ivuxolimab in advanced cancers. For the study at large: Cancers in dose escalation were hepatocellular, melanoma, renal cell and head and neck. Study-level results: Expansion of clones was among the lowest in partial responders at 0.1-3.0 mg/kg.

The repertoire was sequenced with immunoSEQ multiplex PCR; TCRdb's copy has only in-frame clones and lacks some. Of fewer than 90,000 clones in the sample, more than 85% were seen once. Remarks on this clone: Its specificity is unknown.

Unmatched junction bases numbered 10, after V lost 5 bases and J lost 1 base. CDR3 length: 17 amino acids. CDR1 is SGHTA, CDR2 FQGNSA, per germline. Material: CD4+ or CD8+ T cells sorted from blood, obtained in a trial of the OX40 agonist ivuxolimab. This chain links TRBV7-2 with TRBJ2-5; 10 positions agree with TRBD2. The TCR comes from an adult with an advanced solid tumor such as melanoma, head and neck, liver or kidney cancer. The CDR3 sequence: CASSPGASGGTQETQYF. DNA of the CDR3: TGTGCCAGCAGCCCCGGTGCTAGCGGGGGAACCCAAGAGACCCAGTACTTC.